This T cell receptor (beta chain) was identified in a study of control samples from healthy donors and cancer patients (dated by TCRdb to about 2020). As for this clone: It has no known antigen specificity. One end of the junction fails to match germline, which may point to a read error.

The receptor library was made with the immunoSEQ multiplex PCR assay. TCRdb re-hosts the immuneACCESS table, in-frame sequences only. Its copies lack some clones; in the studies checked, an unresolved V gene accounts for under half of them, and the cause for the rest is not known. The sample table holds fewer than 200,000 clones, of which around 90% were seen once. The ten biggest clones cover approximately 12% of the sample. CDR1 is given as DFQATT and CDR2 as SNEGSKA, both from the germline V gene (reference sequence). The CDR3 spans 8 residues, from the cysteine through the phenylalanine. The sequence is cut down to CDR3 DNA, 24 bases in frame from base 1.

The chain links TRBV20-1 with TRBJ2-7, with the D gene call left open. Sequenced input: blood. The sequence came from a man in his thirties or forties in good health. The CDR3: CSARVGHF. The DNA sequence reads TGCAGTGCTAGAGTAGGGCACTTC.